This T cell receptor (beta chain) was identified during a study of T cells in Graves' hyperthyroidism and ophthalmopathy. Trimming removed 6 bases at V and 9 bases at J, with 17 bases between. This CDR3 is built from 14 residues. Only a few counts were recorded for this clonotype. RNA transcripts were the template for amplifying TCR beta CDR3 regions. Carried out on the TCR CDR3, a first-round RT-PCR used the HTBI primer set. TCRdb itself ran the multiplex PCR reads through MiXCR, one entry per CDR3 protein. The table shows about 680,000 distinct CDR3 sequences, with under 45% occurring only once. The sequencing sample was made of blood. The origin of this receptor is a woman in her thirties or forties with Graves' hyperthyroidism. The J gene is TRBJ1-4, the V gene TRBV12-3 or TRBV12-4, with D tentatively TRBD1 (6 bases). CDR3 DNA sequence: TGTGCCAGCAGCCTACAGGGCACGGCGAAAAAACTGTTTTTT. Translating gives CASSLQGTAKKLFF.